The 26 T cell receptor beta chains given below trace back to one sample, sequenced in a study of OX40 agonist ivuxolimab in advanced cancers. Sequenced by immunoSEQ multiplex PCR; TCRdb stores in-frame clones only, minus some. This table holds about 68,000 clones, approximately 86% found once. Here the sequenced sample was CD4+ or CD8+ T cells sorted from blood, taken in a trial of the OX40 agonist ivuxolimab. These receptors came from an adult with an advanced solid tumor such as melanoma, head and neck, liver or kidney cancer.

The V gene is TRBV7-2, the J gene TRBJ1-6, with TRBD1 identical over 9 bases. CDR3 length: 14 residues. Per germline, CDR1 SGHTA and CDR2 FQGNSA. V lost 4 bases to trimming and J lost 14 bases; unmatched junction nucleotides: 9. CDR3 residues: CASSSIGQGKSLHF. CDR3 sequence (DNA): TGTGCCAGCAGCTCCATTGGACAGGGGAAATCCCTCCACTTT.

This clone came up once. The J gene is TRBJ2-5, the V gene TRBV19, with D tentatively TRBD1 or TRBD2 (5 bases each). Trimming stripped 7 bases from V and 4 bases from J, with 19 bases between. This CDR3 has 15 residues. From germline, CDR1 is LNHDA and CDR2 SQIVND (reference sequence). CDR3 sequence (DNA): TGTGCCAGTAATGCAGGCGGGCAGGGTAGAGAGACCCAGTACTTC. It codes for CASNAGGQGRETQYF.

V is TRBV4-3 and J is TRBJ2-1; the D is unclear. The CDR3 covers 13 residues. The germline V gene has CDR1 LGHNA and CDR2 YSLEER. With 0 bases removed from V and 7 bases from J, the gap between germline ends came to 7 bases. CDR3 sequence: CASSQERNNEQFF. In DNA form, the CDR3 reads TGCGCCAGCAGCCAAGAGCGGAATAATGAGCAGTTCTTC.

The rearrangement joins TRBV28 to TRBJ2-7, with D uncertain. V was shortened by 6 bases and J by 2 bases, with 14 bases between the two germline ends. This CDR3 has 14 residues. In germline, CDR1 is MDHEN, CDR2 SYDVKM. The CDR3 nucleotides read TGTGCCAGCAGGAGGTCCAGTCCCCCCTACGAGCAGTACTTC. Protein product: CASRRSSPPYEQYF.

This clone rates as medium-sized. The chain recombines TRBV7-2 with TRBJ1-2, with TRBD1 identical over 10 bases. The V segment lost 6 bases and the J segment 8 bases; nucleotides outside the gene matches: 12. Germline V gene lookup returns CDR1 SGHTA and CDR2 FQGNSA. This CDR3 contains 15 residues. The CDR3 is CASSLQRQGAKGYTF. CDR3 DNA: TGTGCCAGCAGTCTTCAAAGACAGGGGGCGAAAGGCTACACCTTC.

The chain carries TRBV5-1 and TRBJ1-5; tentatively, D is TRBD1 (6 bases). This CDR3 has 15 residues. V dropped 5 bases and J dropped 0 bases, with 12 bases sitting between them. Looked up from germline, CDR1 is SGHRS and CDR2 is YFSETQ. The CDR3 is CASRTGTNSNQPQHF. The DNA for the CDR3 is TGCGCCAGCAGGACCGGGACAAATAGCAATCAGCCCCAGCATTTT.

The V call is TRBV5-1, the J call TRBJ2-2; a possible D gene is TRBD2 (6 bases). Germline V gene data show CDR1 as SGHRS and CDR2 as YFSETQ. Trimming shortened V by 6 bases and J by 6 bases, and 15 bases separated the two germline ends. The CDR3 has 14 residues. CDR3: CASTSDTSSGELFF. The CDR3 region has the DNA TGCGCCAGCACTTCCGACACTAGCTCCGGGGAGCTGTTTTTT.

This rearrangement joins TRBV6-5 to TRBJ1-1, with D hard to call. This CDR3 comprises 14 residues. Germline V gene sequence: CDR1 MNHEY, CDR2 SVGAGI. Trimming removed 0 bases at V and 4 bases at J, with 9 bases between. CDR3 in amino acids: CASSYSPGITEAFF. Written as DNA, the CDR3 is TGTGCCAGCAGTTACTCGCCGGGGATCACTGAAGCTTTCTTT.

This chain joins TRBV28 and TRBJ2-7; TRBD1 aligns across 7 bases. This CDR3 has 15 amino acids. Germline CDR1 and CDR2: MDHEN and SYDVKM. V trimming: 2 bases; J trimming: 3 bases; junction bases outside the gene matches: 7. The chain's CDR3 is CASSLMANRGYEQYF. The CDR3, as DNA: TGTGCCAGCAGTTTAATGGCCAACAGGGGCTACGAGCAGTACTTC. The complete variable domain, with remaining parts taken from reference TRBV28 and TRBJ2-7, reads DVKVTQSSRYLVKRTGEKVFLECVQDMDHENMFWYRQDPGLGLRLIYFSYDVKMKEKGDIPEGYSVSREKKERFSLILESASTNQTSMYLCASSLMANRGYEQYFGPGTRLTVT.

The chain employs TRBV5-5 and TRBJ2-7; the D gene is possibly TRBD2 (5 bases). CDR3 length equals 14 residues. Germline CDR1 is SGHKS and CDR2 is YYEKEE (reference sequence). Between the trimmed V and J ends, which lost 4 bases and 3 bases, there was a span of 14 bases. The CDR3 spells CASSLEAYHYEQYF. In nucleotides, the CDR3 is TGTGCCAGCAGCCTGGAGGCATATCACTACGAGCAGTACTTC.

V and J are TRBV5-6 and TRBJ2-7; unclear D gene. Germline values: CDR1 SGHDT, CDR2 YYEEEE. Trimming took off 4 bases at V and 3 bases at J, with 14 bases between the two ends. The CDR3 extends over 14 amino acids. The CDR3 bases are TGTGCCAGCAGCCCTGGGTTCAGGAACTACGAGCAGTACTTC. Encoded protein: CASSPGFRNYEQYF. Filled out from reference TRBV5-6 and TRBJ2-7, the complete variable domain reads DAGVTQSPTHLIKTRGQQVTLRCSPKSGHDTVSWYQQALGQGPQFIFQYYEEEERQRGNFPDRFSGHQFPNYSSELNVNALLLGDSALYLCASSPGFRNYEQYFGPGTRLTVT.

The J gene is TRBJ1-3, the V gene TRBV7-8, with D possibly being TRBD1 (6 bases). In germline, CDR1 is SGHVS, CDR2 FQNEAQ. CDR3 length: 14 residues. V was clipped by 3 bases and J by 4 bases, with 10 bases between them. CDR3 bases: TGTGCCAGCAGCTTTACTACAGGGGGAAACACCATATATTTT. This gives the protein CASSFTTGGNTIYF.

The gene calls are TRBV19 and TRBJ2-2; D is tentatively TRBD1 or TRBD2 (5 bases each). The CDR3 is 14 residues long. V dropped 5 bases and J dropped 4 bases, with 11 bases sitting between them. Per germline, CDR1 LNHDA and CDR2 SQIVND (reference sequence). The CDR3 reads CASSSGPSTGELFF. DNA of the CDR3: TGTGCCAGTAGTTCGGGACCAAGCACCGGGGAGCTGTTTTTT.

The chain links TRBV2 to TRBJ2-7, with TRBD1 matching over 8 bases. CDR1 is SNHLY, CDR2 FYNNEI, per germline. V lost 4 bases, J lost 7 bases, and 15 bases stayed unmatched. The CDR3 contains 16 residues. Here the CDR3 DNA reads TGTGCCAGCAGTGTTTTTTCCGGACAGGGCTTCGGGGAGCAGTACTTC. Protein sequence: CASSVFSGQGFGEQYF.

This CDR3 reads CASSPLEETQYF. In DNA, the CDR3 is TGTGCCAGCTCACCACTGGAAGAGACCCAGTACTTC. V usage is TRBV18 and J usage is TRBJ2-5, with D uncertain. The CDR3 loop spans 12 amino acids. Germline-derived CDR1 and CDR2 are KGHSH and LQKENI. The V end lost 1 base, the J end lost 3 bases, and 3 bases lay between the germline ends.

The chain recombines TRBV13 with TRBJ1-6; D might be TRBD1 (6 bases). The CDR3 is 14 amino acids. From germline, CDR1 is PRHDT and CDR2 FYEKMQ (reference sequence). Trimming took off 5 bases at V and 14 bases at J, with 19 bases between the two ends. The CDR3 DNA reads TGTGCCAGCAGCACTTGGGACACACATGCCGCCCTCCACTTT. It is translated as CASSTWDTHAALHF. Using reference TRBV13 and TRBJ1-6 for the parts outside the CDR3, the full variable domain is AAGVIQSPRHLIKEKRETATLKCYPIPRHDTVYWYQQGPGQDPQFLISFYEKMQSDKGSIPDRFSAQQFSDYHSELNMSSLELGDSALYFCASSTWDTHAALHFGNGTRLTVT.

The chain combines TRBV19 with TRBJ1-5; D gene uncertain. The germline V and J ends were trimmed by 5 bases and 4 bases, with 24 bases remaining between them. The CDR3 consists of 18 residues. Germline V gene sequence: CDR1 LNHDA, CDR2 SQIVND (reference sequence). The CDR3 is CASSGLGGHPGSNQPQHF. The CDR3 DNA is TGTGCCAGTAGTGGACTCGGAGGGCACCCTGGAAGTAATCAGCCCCAGCATTTT.

This chain joins TRBV21-1 and TRBJ2-2. TRBV21-1 is described as a pseudogene. This CDR3 is built from 15 residues. The CDR3 region is CASSNIRRSTGELFF. As DNA, the CDR3 is TGTGCCAGCAGCAATATAAGAAGGTCCACCGGGGAGCTGTTTTTT.

The chain recombines TRBV28 with TRBJ2-7; D ambiguous. Trimming removed 2 bases from V and 3 bases from J, with 8 bases in between. The length of the CDR3 is 13 residues. CDR1 is MDHEN and CDR2 is SYDVKM in the germline V gene. The chain's CDR3 is CASSLEVSYEQYF. For the CDR3, the DNA is TGTGCCAGCAGTTTAGAGGTGAGCTACGAGCAGTACTTC.

This clone occurred a few times. CDR3 region: CASSPPQPNEQFF. In DNA, the CDR3 is TGTGCCAGCTCACCACCTCAGCCCAATGAGCAGTTCTTC. The chain uses TRBV18 and TRBJ2-1, with D uncertain. V was trimmed by 0 bases and J by 6 bases, leaving 6 bases between them. From germline, CDR1 is KGHSH and CDR2 LQKENI. The CDR3 loop spans 13 amino acids.

With regard to this clone: A junction end diverges from the germline sequence, so it may reflect a read error. As DNA, the CDR3 is TGTGCTAGCAGCTTAGCGCGAGGGCCCCGCAATGAGCAGTTCTTC. This translates into CASSLARGPRNEQFF. The V gene is TRBV7-7, the J gene TRBJ2-1; D is possibly TRBD2 (5 bases). Germline CDR1 SSHAT, CDR2 FNYEAQ (reference sequence). CDR3 length equals 15 residues.

CDR3 in DNA: TGTGCCTGGAGTAGTCGTGGGCGCGAGCAGTACTTC. It translates to CAWSSRGREQYF. This chain uses TRBV30 with TRBJ2-7; no clear D gene. The CDR3 has 12 residues. CDR1 is GTSNPN and CDR2 is SVGIG in the germline V gene (reference sequence). With 2 bases removed from V and 6 bases from J, the gap between germline ends came to 11 bases.

The rearrangement links TRBV6-1 to TRBJ2-5; D is possibly TRBD2 (5 bases). This CDR3 has 17 amino acids. Germline-derived CDR1 and CDR2 are MNHNS and SASEGT. Trimming pared 1 base from V and 0 bases from J, leaving 15 bases between. CDR3: CASSEGVDFWYQETQYF. CDR3 DNA: TGTGCCAGCAGTGAAGGGGTGGACTTTTGGTACCAAGAGACCCAGTACTTC.

This chain uses TRBV6-1 with TRBJ1-4; no definite D call. V was trimmed by 3 bases and J by 2 bases, leaving 7 bases between them. Germline CDR1 reads MNHNS; CDR2 reads SASEGT. CDR3 length: 14 amino acids. CDR3 region: CASSDKGTNEKLFF. CDR3 coding DNA: TGTGCCAGCAGTGATAAGGGCACTAATGAAAAACTGTTTTTT.

V usage is TRBV10-3 and J usage is TRBJ1-2; 8 bases line up with TRBD1. The CDR3 is 14 amino acids. Germline V gives CDR1 ENHRY, CDR2 SYGVKD. After removal of 2 bases from V and 6 bases from J, the junction contained 5 bases not matched to a gene. Written as DNA, the CDR3 is TGTGCCATCAGTGAGAGAACAGGGGGAGATGGCTACACCTTC. Translated: CAISERTGGDGYTF.

The V gene is TRBV7-8, the J gene TRBJ2-3; no definite D call. Trimming left V 1 base short and J 5 bases short, with 13 bases between. Per germline, CDR1 SGHVS and CDR2 FQNEAQ. The CDR3 loop spans 15 amino acids. CDR3 sequence reads: CASSLDRAFQDTQYF. The CDR3 bases are TGTGCCAGCAGCTTAGATAGGGCCTTTCAAGATACGCAGTATTTT.